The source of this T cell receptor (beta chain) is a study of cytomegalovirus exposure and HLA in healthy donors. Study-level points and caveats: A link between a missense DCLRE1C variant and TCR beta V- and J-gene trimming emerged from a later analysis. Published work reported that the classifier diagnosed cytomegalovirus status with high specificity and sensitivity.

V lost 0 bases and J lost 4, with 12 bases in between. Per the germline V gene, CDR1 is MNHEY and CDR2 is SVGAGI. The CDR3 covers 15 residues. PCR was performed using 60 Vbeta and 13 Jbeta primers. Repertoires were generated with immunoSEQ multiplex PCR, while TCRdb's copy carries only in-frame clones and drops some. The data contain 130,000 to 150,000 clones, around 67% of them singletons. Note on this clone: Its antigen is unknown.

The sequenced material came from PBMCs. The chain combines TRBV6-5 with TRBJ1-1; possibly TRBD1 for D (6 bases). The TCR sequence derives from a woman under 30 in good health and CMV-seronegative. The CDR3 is CASSYSQGPRTEAFF. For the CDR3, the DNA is TGTGCCAGCAGTTACTCACAGGGTCCCCGCACTGAAGCTTTCTTT.